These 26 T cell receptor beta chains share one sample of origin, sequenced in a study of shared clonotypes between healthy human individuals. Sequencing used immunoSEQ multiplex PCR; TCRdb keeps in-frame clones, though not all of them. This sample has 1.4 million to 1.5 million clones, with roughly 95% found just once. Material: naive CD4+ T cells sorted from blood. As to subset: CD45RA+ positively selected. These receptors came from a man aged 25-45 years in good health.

CDR3 in amino acids: CASSGQGSTGELFF. The CDR3 DNA follows: TGTGCCAGCAGCGGACAGGGTTCCACCGGGGAGCTGTTTTTT. The rearrangement links TRBV7-9 to TRBJ2-2, with 8 nucleotides matching TRBD1. In germline, CDR1 is SEHNR, CDR2 FQNEAQ (reference sequence). V was pared by 5 bases and J by 4 bases, with 3 bases of the junction left unmatched. The CDR3 contains 14 residues.

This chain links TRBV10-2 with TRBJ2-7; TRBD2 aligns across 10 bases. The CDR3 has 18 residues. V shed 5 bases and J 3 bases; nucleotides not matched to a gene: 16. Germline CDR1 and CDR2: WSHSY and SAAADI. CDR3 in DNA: TGCGCCAGCAGTCCCACCAAGCGGGAGGGACTGCATCGCTACGAGCAGTACTTC. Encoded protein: CASSPTKREGLHRYEQYF.

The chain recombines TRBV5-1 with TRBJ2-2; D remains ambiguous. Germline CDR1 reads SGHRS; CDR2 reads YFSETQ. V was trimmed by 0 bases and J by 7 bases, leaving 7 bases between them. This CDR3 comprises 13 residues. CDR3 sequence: CASSLEEFGELFF. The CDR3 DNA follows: TGCGCCAGCAGCTTGGAGGAGTTCGGGGAGCTGTTTTTT.

In DNA form, the CDR3 reads TGTGCCAGCAGCTTACTTAGCTCTGGGGCCAACGTCCTGACTTTC. Translation: CASSLLSSGANVLTF. The chain recombines TRBV7-9 with TRBJ2-6; D is ambiguous. The CDR3 covers 15 residues. The germline V gene encodes CDR1 SEHNR and CDR2 FQNEAQ (reference sequence). With 2 bases removed from V and 0 bases from J, the gap between germline ends came to 5 bases.

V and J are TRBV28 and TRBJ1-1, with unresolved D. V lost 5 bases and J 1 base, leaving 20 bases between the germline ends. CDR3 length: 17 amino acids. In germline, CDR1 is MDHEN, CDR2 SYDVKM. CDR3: CASSLRLGSGQNTEAFF. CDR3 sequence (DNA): TGTGCCAGCAGTCTCAGGTTGGGGAGCGGGCAGAACACTGAAGCTTTCTTT.

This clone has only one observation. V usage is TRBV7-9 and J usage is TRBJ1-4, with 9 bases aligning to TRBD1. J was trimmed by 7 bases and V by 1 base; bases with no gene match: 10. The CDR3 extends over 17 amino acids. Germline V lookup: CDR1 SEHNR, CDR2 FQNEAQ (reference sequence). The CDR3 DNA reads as TGTGCCAGCAGCTTAGGGGACAGGGCCGTTGGTATTGAAAAACTGTTTTTT. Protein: CASSLGDRAVGIEKLFF.

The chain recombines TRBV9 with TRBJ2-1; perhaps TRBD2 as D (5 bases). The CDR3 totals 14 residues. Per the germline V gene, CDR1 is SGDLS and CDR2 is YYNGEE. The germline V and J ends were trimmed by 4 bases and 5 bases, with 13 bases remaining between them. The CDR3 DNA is TGTGCCAGCAGCCGGTCTAGCAGAAACAATGAGCAGTTCTTC. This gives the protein CASSRSSRNNEQFF.

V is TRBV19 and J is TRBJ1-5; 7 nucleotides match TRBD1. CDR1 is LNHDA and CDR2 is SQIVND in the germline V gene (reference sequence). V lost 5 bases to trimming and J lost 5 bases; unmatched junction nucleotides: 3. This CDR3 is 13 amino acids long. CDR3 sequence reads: CASSSTGYQPQHF. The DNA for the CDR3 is TGTGCCAGTAGTTCGACAGGGTATCAGCCCCAGCATTTT.

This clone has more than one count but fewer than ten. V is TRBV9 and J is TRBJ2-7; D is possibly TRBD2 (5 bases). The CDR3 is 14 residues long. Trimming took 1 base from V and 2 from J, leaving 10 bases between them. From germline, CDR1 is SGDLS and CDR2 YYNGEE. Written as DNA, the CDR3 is TGTGCCAGCAGCGTACGGACTGATACCTACGAGCAGTACTTC. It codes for CASSVRTDTYEQYF.

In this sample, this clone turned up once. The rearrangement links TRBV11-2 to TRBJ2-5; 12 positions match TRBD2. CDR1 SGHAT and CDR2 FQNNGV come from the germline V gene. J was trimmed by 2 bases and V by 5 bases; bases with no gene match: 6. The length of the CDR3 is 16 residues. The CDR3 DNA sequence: TGTGCCAGCAGCATACTAGCGGGAGGTACTCAAGAGACCCAGTACTTC. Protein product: CASSILAGGTQETQYF.

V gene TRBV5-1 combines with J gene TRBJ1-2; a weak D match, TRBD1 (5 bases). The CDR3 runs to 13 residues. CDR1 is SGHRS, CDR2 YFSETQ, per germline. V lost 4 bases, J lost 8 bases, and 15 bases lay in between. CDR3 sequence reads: CASSPDSIGGYTF. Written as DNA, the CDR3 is TGCGCCAGCAGCCCCGACAGTATAGGGGGCTACACCTTC.

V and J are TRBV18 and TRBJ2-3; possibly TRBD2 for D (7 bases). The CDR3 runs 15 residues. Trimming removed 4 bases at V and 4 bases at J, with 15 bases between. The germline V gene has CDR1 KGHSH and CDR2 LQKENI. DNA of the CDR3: TGTGCCAGCTCACTACCCTCGGGGGGCCCAGATACGCAGTATTTT. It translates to CASSLPSGGPDTQYF.

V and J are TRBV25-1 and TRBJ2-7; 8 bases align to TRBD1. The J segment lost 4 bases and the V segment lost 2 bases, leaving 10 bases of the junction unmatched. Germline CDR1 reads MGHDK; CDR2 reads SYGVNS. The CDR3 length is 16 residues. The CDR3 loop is CASSETRGPRLYEQYF. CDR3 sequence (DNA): TGTGCCAGCAGTGAAACCAGGGGGCCGAGACTATACGAGCAGTACTTC.

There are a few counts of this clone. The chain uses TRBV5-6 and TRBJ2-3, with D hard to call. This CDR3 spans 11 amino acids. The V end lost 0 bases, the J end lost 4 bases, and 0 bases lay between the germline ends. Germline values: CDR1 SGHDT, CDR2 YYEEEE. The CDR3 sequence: CASSLADTQYF. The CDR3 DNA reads TGTGCCAGCAGCTTGGCAGATACGCAGTATTTT.

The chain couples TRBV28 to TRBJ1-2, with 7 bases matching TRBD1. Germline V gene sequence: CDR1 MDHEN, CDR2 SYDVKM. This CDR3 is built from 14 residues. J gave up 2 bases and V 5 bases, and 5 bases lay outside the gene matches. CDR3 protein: CASSNRGFNYGYTF. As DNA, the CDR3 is TGTGCCAGCAGTAACAGGGGATTCAACTATGGCTACACCTTC.

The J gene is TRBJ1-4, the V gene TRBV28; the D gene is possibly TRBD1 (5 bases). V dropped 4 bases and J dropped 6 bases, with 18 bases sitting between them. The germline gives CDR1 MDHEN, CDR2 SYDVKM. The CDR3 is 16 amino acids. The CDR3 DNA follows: TGTGCCAGCAGTTACCCCTCGGGGCCTGAACATGAAAAACTGTTTTTT. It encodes CASSYPSGPEHEKLFF. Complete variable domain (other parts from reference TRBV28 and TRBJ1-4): DVKVTQSSRYLVKRTGEKVFLECVQDMDHENMFWYRQDPGLGLRLIYFSYDVKMKEKGDIPEGYSVSREKKERFSLILESASTNQTSMYLCASSYPSGPEHEKLFFGSGTQLSVL.

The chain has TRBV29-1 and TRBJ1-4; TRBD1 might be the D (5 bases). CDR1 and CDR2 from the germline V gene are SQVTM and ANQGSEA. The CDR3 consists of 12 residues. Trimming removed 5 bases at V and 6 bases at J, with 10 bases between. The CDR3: CSVCGGDEKLFF. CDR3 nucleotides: TGCAGCGTTTGCGGGGGGGATGAAAAACTGTTTTTT.

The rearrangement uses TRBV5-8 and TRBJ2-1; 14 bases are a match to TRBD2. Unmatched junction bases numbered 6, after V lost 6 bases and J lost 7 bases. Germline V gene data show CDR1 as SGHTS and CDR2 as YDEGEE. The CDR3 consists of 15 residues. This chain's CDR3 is CASTSRTSGRNEQFF. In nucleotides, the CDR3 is TGTGCCAGCACCTCCCGGACTAGCGGGAGGAATGAGCAGTTCTTC. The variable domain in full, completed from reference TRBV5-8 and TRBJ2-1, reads EAGVTQSPTHLIKTRGQQATLRCSPISGHTSVYWYQQALGLGLQFLLWYDEGEERNRGNFPPRFSGRQFPNYSSELNVNALELEDSALYLCASTSRTSGRNEQFFGPGTRLTVL.

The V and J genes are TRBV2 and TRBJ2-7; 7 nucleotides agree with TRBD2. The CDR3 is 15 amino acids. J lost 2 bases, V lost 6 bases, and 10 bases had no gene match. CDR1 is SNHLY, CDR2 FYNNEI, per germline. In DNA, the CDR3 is TGTGCCAGCAGGGGCCTCCGCGGGAGAACCTACGAGCAGTACTTC. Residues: CASRGLRGRTYEQYF. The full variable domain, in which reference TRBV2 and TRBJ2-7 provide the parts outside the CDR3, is EPEVTQTPSHQVTQMGQEVILRCVPISNHLYFYWYRQILGQKVEFLVSFYNNEISEKSEIFDDQFSVERPDGSNFTLKIRSTKLEDSAMYFCASRGLRGRTYEQYFGPGTRLTVT.

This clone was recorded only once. CDR3: CSVGDLYEQYF. CDR3 bases: TGCAGCGTTGGGGACCTCTACGAGCAGTACTTC. The chain links TRBV29-1 to TRBJ2-7; the D call may be TRBD1 or TRBD2 (5 bases each). Germline assignment: CDR1 SQVTM and CDR2 ANQGSEA. V shed 4 bases and J shed 3 bases, with 7 bases lying between them. The CDR3 runs to 11 residues.

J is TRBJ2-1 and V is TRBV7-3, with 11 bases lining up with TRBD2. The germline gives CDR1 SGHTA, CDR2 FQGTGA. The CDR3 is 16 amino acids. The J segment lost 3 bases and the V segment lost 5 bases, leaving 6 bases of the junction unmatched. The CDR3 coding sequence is TGTGCCAGCAGCATGGTGGGACTAGCGGACTACAATGAGCAGTTCTTC. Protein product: CASSMVGLADYNEQFF.

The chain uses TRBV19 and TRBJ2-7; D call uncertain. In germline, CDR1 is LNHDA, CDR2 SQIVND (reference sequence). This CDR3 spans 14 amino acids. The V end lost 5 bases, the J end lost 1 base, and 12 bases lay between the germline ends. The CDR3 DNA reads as TGTGCCAGTAGTGACGTTACATTGTCCTACGAGCAGTACTTC. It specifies CASSDVTLSYEQYF.

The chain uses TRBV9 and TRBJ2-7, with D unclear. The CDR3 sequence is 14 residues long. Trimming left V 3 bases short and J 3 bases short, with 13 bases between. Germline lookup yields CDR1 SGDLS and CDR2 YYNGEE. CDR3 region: CASSAFSASYEQYF. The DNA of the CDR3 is TGTGCCAGCAGCGCATTCTCTGCAAGCTACGAGCAGTACTTC. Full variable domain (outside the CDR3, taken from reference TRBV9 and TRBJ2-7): DSGVTQTPKHLITATGQRVTLRCSPRSGDLSVYWYQQSLDQGLQFLIQYYNGEERAKGNILERFSAQQFPDLHSELNLSSLELGDSALYFCASSAFSASYEQYFGPGTRLTVT.

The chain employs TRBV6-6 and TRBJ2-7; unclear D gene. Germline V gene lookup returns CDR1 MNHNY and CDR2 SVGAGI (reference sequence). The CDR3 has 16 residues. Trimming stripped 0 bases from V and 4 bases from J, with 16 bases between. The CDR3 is CASSYSITDFSYEQYF. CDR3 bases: TGTGCCAGCAGTTACTCGATAACGGATTTCTCTTACGAGCAGTACTTC.

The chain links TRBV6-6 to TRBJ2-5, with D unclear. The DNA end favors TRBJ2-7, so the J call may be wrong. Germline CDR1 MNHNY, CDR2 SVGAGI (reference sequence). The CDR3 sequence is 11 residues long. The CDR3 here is CASSRRYEQYF. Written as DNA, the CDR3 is TGTGCCAGCAGCCGACGCTACGAGCAGTACTTC.

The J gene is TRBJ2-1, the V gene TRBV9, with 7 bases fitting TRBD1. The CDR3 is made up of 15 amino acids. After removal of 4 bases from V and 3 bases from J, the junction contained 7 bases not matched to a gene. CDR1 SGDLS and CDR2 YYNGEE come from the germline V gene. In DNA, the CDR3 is TGTGCCAGCAGCACGGGGACAGCCGTCTACAATGAGCAGTTCTTC. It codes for CASSTGTAVYNEQFF.